These 15 T cell receptor beta chains were sequenced from one sample in a study of cytomegalovirus exposure and HLA in healthy donors. It was with 60 Vbeta and 13 Jbeta primers that the PCR ran. Sequencing used immunoSEQ multiplex PCR; TCRdb keeps in-frame clones, though not all of them. The sample holds 140,000 or so clones, more than 75% seen once. The sequenced sample was PBMCs. The receptors derive from a man between 40 and 49 years old in good health and CMV-seronegative.

V is TRBV9 and J is TRBJ1-1; possible D gene TRBD1, 6 bases. Per the germline V gene, CDR1 is SGDLS and CDR2 is YYNGEE. V was shortened by 2 bases and J by 1 base, with 6 bases between the two germline ends. The CDR3 consists of 13 residues. The CDR3 sequence: CASSVTGNTEAFF. Written as DNA, the CDR3 is TGTGCCAGCAGCGTGACAGGGAACACTGAAGCTTTCTTT. The full variable domain, its missing parts supplied by reference TRBV9 and TRBJ1-1, is DSGVTQTPKHLITATGQRVTLRCSPRSGDLSVYWYQQSLDQGLQFLIQYYNGEERAKGNILERFSAQQFPDLHSELNLSSLELGDSALYFCASSVTGNTEAFFGQGTRLTVV.

The chain employs TRBV30 and TRBJ2-3; a weak D match, TRBD1 (5 bases). Germline V lookup: CDR1 GTSNPN, CDR2 SVGIG (reference sequence). The CDR3 runs to 14 residues. Trimming shortened V by 2 bases and J by 1 base, and 10 bases separated the two germline ends. The CDR3 region has the DNA TGTGCCTGGAGTATGGGGCGCGGCACAGATACGCAGTATTTT. Translated, it gives CAWSMGRGTDTQYF.

This clone was detected a few times. The V call is TRBV27, the J call TRBJ1-6; 9 bases map to TRBD1. Germline-derived CDR1 and CDR2 are MNHEY and SMNVEV (reference sequence). Trimming removed 5 bases from V and 7 bases from J; junction bases left unmatched: 9. The CDR3 has 16 residues. The CDR3 is CASSPLGQGRNSPLHF. In DNA, the CDR3 is TGTGCCAGCAGTCCACTAGGACAGGGGCGGAATTCACCCCTCCACTTT.

The J gene is TRBJ2-3, the V gene TRBV4-1; 12 nucleotides match TRBD1. Germline loops: CDR1 MGHRA, CDR2 YSYEKL. Trimming cost V 4 bases and J 4 bases; bases outside gene matches: 3. The CDR3 covers 15 residues. CDR3 sequence: CASSLRDRGPDTQYF. The CDR3 nucleotides are TGCGCCAGCAGCCTCCGGGACAGGGGGCCAGATACGCAGTATTTT.

The chain employs TRBV28 and TRBJ2-7; D is unresolved. Germline loops: CDR1 MDHEN, CDR2 SYDVKM. The germline V and J ends were trimmed by 5 bases and 6 bases, with 17 bases remaining between them. The length of the CDR3 is 14 residues. This CDR3 is CASSPQRKASEQYF. Here the CDR3 DNA reads TGTGCCAGCAGTCCCCAGAGAAAGGCTAGCGAGCAGTACTTC.

This clone occurred a few times. V gene TRBV5-6 combines with J gene TRBJ1-5; 7 bases line up with TRBD1. Trimming removed 6 bases from V and 5 bases from J; junction bases left unmatched: 17. Germline CDR1 and CDR2: SGHDT and YYEEEE. CDR3 length: 17 amino acids. The CDR3, as DNA: TGTGCCAGCACCCTTGGTGGCCTCCGGGACAGACATCAGCCCCAGCATTTT. This gives the protein CASTLGGLRDRHQPQHF.

The chain recombines TRBV11-2 with TRBJ2-1, with a tentative D call TRBD2 (6 bases). There are 15 residues in the CDR3. CDR1 SGHAT and CDR2 FQNNGV come from the germline V gene. V was trimmed by 4 bases and J by 1 base, leaving 11 bases between them. CDR3 nucleotides: TGTGCCAGCAGCTCCGGGAGTACTTCCTACAATGAGCAGTTCTTC. Residues: CASSSGSTSYNEQFF. Together with reference TRBV11-2 and TRBJ2-1, the CDR3 gives the full variable domain: EAGVAQSPRYKIIEKRQSVAFWCNPISGHATLYWYQQILGQGPKLLIQFQNNGVVDDSQLPKDRFSAERLKGVDSTLKIQPAKLEDSAVYLCASSSGSTSYNEQFFGPGTRLTVL.

This clone has only one observation. This rearrangement joins TRBV5-4 to TRBJ2-3; no clear D gene. V dropped 5 bases and J dropped 2 bases, with 12 bases sitting between them. Germline V gene lookup returns CDR1 SGHNT and CDR2 YYREEE (reference sequence). The CDR3 extends over 14 amino acids. This chain's CDR3 is CASSSVGVTDTQYF. Here the CDR3 DNA reads TGTGCCAGCAGTTCTGTAGGAGTCACAGATACGCAGTATTTT.

Points on this clone: Other DNA sequences within the sample encode an identical CDR3. This chain uses TRBV19 with TRBJ2-7, with 7 bases lining up with TRBD2. Germline-derived CDR1 and CDR2 are LNHDA and SQIVND (reference sequence). This CDR3 is built from 17 residues. With 5 bases clipped from V and 0 bases from J, the junction kept 13 bases outside the gene matches. The DNA of the CDR3 is TGTGCCAGTAGTGGACGGGAAGCGGGGAAAAGCTCCTACGAGCAGTACTTC. It translates to CASSGREAGKSSYEQYF.

This chain uses TRBV4-3 with TRBJ2-3; 8 positions agree with TRBD2. V shed 0 bases and J 5 bases; nucleotides not matched to a gene: 7. Germline values: CDR1 LGHNA, CDR2 YSLEER. The CDR3 covers 16 residues. The CDR3 region has the DNA TGCGCCAGCAGCCAAGATTCTAGCGGGTTTAGAGATACGCAGTATTTT. Translation gives CASSQDSSGFRDTQYF.

This clone has just a few counts. The chain links TRBV4-1 to TRBJ2-7; 12 bases match TRBD2. V lost 4 bases and J lost 2; bases outside the gene matches: 6. This CDR3 spans 16 amino acids. Germline assignment: CDR1 MGHRA and CDR2 YSYEKL. CDR3 residues: CASSPSPSGGAYEQYF. CDR3 bases: TGCGCCAGCAGCCCCTCCCCTAGCGGGGGGGCCTACGAGCAGTACTTC.

The rearrangement uses TRBV5-1 and TRBJ1-4; D unclear. CDR1 is SGHRS, CDR2 YFSETQ, per germline. This CDR3 comprises 14 residues. Trimming took off 2 bases at V and 3 bases at J, with 8 bases between the two ends. CDR3 in DNA: TGCGCCAGCAGCTTACAGCCGTCTAATGAAAAACTGTTTTTT. Translating it yields CASSLQPSNEKLFF.

The chain employs TRBV2 and TRBJ2-2; tentatively, D is TRBD2 (5 bases). This CDR3 is built from 15 residues. Germline CDR1 is SNHLY and CDR2 is FYNNEI. Trimming shortened V by 10 bases and J by 1 base, and 16 bases separated the two germline ends. This CDR3 reads CAIRLGDLNTGELFF. The CDR3 region has the DNA TGTGCCATTCGCTTGGGAGACCTGAACACCGGGGAGCTGTTTTTT.

The genes are TRBV28 and TRBJ2-2; 12 positions agree with TRBD2. CDR3 length: 15 residues. V trimming: 7 bases; J trimming: 2 bases; junction bases outside the gene matches: 2. CDR1 MDHEN and CDR2 SYDVKM come from the germline V gene. The CDR3 region has the DNA TGTGCCAGCACCGGACTAGCGGGAAACACCGGGGAGCTGTTTTTT. It specifies CASTGLAGNTGELFF.

This chain connects TRBV27 to TRBJ2-1; D not resolved. Germline V gives CDR1 MNHEY, CDR2 SMNVEV (reference sequence). This CDR3 spans 16 amino acids. V gave up 8 bases and J gave up 3 bases, with 20 bases separating them. In nucleotides, the CDR3 is TGTGCCAGCGCCTACCTGACTGGAGATTACTACAATGAGCAGTTCTTC. Translated: CASAYLTGDYYNEQFF.